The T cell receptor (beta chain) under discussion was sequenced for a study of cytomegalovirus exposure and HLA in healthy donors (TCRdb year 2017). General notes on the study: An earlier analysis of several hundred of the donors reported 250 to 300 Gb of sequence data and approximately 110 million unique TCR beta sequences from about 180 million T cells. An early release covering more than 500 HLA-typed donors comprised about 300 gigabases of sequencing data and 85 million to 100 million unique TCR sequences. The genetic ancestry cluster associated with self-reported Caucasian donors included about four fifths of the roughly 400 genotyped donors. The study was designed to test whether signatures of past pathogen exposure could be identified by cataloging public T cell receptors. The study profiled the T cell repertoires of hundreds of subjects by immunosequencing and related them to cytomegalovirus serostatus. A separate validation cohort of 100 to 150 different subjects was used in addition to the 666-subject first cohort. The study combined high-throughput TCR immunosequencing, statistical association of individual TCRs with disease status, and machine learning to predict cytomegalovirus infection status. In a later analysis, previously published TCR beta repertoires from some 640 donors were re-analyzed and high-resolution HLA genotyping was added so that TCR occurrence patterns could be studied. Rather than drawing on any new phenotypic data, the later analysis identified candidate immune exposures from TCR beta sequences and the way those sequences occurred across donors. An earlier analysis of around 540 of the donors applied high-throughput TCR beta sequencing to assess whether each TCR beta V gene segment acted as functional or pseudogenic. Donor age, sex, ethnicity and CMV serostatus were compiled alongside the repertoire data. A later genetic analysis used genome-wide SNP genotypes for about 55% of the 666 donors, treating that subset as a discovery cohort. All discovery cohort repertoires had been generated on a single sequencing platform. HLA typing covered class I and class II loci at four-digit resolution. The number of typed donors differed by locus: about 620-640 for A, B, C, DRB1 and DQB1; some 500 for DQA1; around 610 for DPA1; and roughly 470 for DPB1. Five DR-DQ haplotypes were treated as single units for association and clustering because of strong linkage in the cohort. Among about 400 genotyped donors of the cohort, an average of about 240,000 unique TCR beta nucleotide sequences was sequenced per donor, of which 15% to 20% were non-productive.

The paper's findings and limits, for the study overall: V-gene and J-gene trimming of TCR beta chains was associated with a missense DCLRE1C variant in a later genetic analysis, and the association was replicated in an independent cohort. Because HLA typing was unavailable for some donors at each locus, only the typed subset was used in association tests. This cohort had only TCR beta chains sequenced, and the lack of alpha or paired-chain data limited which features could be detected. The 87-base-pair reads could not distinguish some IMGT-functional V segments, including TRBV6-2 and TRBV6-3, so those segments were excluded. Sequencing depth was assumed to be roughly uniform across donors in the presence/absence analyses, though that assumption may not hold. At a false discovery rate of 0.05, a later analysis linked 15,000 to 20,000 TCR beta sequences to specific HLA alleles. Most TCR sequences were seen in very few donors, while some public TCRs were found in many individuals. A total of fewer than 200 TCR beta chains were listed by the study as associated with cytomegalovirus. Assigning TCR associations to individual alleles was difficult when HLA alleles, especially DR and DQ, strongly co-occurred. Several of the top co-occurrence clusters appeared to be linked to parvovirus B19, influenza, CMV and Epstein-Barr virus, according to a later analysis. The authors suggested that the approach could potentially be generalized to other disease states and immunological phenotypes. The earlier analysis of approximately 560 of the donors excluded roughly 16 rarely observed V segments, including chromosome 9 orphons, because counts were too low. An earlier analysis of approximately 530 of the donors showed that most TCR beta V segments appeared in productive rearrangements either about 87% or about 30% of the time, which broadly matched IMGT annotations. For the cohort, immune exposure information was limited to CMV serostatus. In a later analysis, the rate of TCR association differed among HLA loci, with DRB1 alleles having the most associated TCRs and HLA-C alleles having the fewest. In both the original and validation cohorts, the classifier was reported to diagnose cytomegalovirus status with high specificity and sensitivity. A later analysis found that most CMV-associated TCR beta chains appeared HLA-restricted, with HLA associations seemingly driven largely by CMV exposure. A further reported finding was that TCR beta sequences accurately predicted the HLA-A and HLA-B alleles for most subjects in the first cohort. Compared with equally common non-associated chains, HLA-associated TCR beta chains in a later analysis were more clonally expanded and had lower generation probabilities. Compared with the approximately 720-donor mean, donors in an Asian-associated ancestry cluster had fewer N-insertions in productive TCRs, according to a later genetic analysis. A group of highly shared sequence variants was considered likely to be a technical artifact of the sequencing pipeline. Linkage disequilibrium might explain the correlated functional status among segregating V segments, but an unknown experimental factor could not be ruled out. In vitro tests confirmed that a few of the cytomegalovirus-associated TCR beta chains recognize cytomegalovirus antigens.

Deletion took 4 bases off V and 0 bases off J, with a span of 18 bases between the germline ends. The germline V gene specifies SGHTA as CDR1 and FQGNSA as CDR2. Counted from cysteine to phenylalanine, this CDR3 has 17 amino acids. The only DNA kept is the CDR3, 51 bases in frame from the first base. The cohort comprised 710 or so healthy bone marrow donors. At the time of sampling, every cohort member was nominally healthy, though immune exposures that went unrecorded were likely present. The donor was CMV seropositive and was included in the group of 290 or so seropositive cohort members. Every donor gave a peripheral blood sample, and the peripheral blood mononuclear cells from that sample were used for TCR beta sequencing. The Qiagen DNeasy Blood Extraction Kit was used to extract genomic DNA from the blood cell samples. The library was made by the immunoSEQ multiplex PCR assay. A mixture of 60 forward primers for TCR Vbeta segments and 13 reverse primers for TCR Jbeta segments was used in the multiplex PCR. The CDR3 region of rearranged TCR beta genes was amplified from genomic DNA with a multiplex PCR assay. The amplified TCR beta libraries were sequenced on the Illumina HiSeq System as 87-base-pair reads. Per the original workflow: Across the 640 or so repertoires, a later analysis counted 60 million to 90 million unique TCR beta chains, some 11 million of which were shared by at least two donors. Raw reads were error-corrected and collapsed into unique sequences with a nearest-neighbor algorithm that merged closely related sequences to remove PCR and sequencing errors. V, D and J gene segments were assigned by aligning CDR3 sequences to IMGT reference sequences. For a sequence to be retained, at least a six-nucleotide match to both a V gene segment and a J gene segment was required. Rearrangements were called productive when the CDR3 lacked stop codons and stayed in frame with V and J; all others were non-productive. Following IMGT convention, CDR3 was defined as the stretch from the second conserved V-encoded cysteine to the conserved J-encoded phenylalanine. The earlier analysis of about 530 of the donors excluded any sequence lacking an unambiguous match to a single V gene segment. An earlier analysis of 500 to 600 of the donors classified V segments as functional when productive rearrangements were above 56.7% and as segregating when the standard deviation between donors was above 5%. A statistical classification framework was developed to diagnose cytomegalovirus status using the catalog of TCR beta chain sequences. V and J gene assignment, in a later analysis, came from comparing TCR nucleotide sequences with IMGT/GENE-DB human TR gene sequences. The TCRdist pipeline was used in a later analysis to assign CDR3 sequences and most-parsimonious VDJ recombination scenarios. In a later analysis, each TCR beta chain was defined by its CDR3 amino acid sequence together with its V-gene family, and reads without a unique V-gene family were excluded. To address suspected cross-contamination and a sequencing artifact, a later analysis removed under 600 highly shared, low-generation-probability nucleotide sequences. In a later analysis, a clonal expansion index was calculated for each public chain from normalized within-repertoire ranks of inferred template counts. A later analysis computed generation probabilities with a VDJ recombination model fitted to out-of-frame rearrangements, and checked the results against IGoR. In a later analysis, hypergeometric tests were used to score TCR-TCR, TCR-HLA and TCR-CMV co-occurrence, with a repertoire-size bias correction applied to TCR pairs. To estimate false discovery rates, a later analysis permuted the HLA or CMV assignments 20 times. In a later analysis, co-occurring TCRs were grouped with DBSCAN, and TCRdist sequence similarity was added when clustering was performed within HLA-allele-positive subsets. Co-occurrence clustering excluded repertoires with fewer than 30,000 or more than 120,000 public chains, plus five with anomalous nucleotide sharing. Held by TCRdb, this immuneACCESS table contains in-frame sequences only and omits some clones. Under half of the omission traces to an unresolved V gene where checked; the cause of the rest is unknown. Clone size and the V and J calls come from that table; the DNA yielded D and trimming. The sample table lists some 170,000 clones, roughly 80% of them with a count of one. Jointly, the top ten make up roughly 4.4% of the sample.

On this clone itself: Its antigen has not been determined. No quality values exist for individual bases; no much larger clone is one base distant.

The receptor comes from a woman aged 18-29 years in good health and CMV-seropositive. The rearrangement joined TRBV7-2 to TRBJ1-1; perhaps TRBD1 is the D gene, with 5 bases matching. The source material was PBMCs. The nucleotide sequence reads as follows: TGTGCCAGCAGCTCCCGTAGGGGTGGATCAATGAACACTGAAGCTTTCTTT. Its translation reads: CASSSRRGGSMNTEAFF.